These T cell receptor beta chains were read from a single sample in a study of CD8+CD57+ T cells in acquired aplastic anemia. Each CDR3 protein gets one entry after TCRdb re-called the reads with MiXCR. The table includes a few hundred thousand distinct CDR3 sequences, roughly 68% detected once. The sample taken for sequencing was sorted CD4+, CD8+, or CD8+CD57+ T cells (not recorded which) from PBMCs. The receptor source for this set is a human donor in good health, serving as a control. Both conserved end residues are part of each CDR3. The D gene is left open where the match is weak. Size values are once, few and many counts, or a class for expanded clones, and some rows have none.

V gene	D gene	J gene	clone size	CDR3 protein	CDR3 DNA
TRBV2	TRBD1	TRBJ2-7	.	CASSEGAGGAYAQYF	TGTGCCAGCAGCGAAGGGGCAGGGGGCGCCTACGCGCAGTACTTC
TRBV19	TRBD1	TRBJ2-1	.	CASKVDSGTGPDNEQFF	TGTGCCAGTAAGGTCGATTCCGGGACAGGTCCTGACAATGAGCAGTTCTTC
TRBV20-1	TRBD2	TRBJ2-7	.	CSARDAPAGVYEQYF	TGCAGTGCTAGAGACGCGCCAGCGGGGGTTTACGAGCAGTACTTC
TRBV7-2	.	TRBJ1-1	.	CANSLVGGAEAFF	TGTGCCAACAGCTTAGTGGGGGGGGCTGAAGCTTTCTTT
TRBV20-1	TRBD1	TRBJ1-4	many	CSAWTGLNEKLFF	TGCAGTGCATGGACAGGTCTTAATGAAAAACTGTTTTTT
TRBV24-1	TRBD2	TRBJ2-1	once	CATHDLVGGNEQFF	TGTGCCACCCATGATTTAGTGGGGGGGAATGAGCAGTTCTTC
TRBV12-3/TRBV12-4	.	TRBJ2-7	.	CASSKRGGSYEQYF	TGTGCCAGCAGCAAAAGGGGCGGTAGCTACGAGCAGTACTTC
TRBV5-1	.	TRBJ2-3	many	CASSTDNTQYF	TGCGCCAGCAGCACGGACAATACGCAGTATTTT
TRBV9	TRBD1	TRBJ2-7	.	CASSSGGTRAYEQYF	TGTGCCAGCAGCTCAGGGGGTACAAGAGCCTACGAGCAGTACTTC
TRBV5-4	.	TRBJ2-5	many	CASSLDRYQETQYF	TGTGCCAGCAGCCTCGACAGGTACCAAGAGACCCAGTACTTC
TRBV5-4	TRBD1	TRBJ2-5	many	CASSPDRRKETQYF	TGTGCCAGCAGCCCGGACAGGAGAAAAGAGACCCAGTACTTC
TRBV29-1	.	TRBJ2-7	.	CSVEGGVGSYEQYF	TGCAGCGTTGAAGGAGGGGTTGGGTCCTACGAGCAGTACTTC
TRBV12-3/TRBV12-4	.	TRBJ2-3	.	CASSFYICSARGSGGATDTQYF	.
TRBV7-2	.	TRBJ2-7	.	CASSAQLVPQYFGF	.
TRBV7-9	.	TRBJ1-6	.	CASSLPWGNSPLHF	TGTGCCAGCAGCTTACCCTGGGGGAATTCACCCCTCCACTTT
TRBV9	TRBD1	TRBJ2-7	many	CASSVGQGTVFYEQYF	TGTGCCAGCAGCGTAGGACAGGGCACCGTCTTCTACGAGCAGTACTTC
TRBV5-6	.	TRBJ1-2	many	CASSLAGQTNYGYTF	TGTGCCAGCAGCTTGGCGGGGCAAACTAACTATGGCTACACCTTC
TRBV5-6	TRBD2	TRBJ2-5	.	CASSSLAGGETQYF	TGTGCCAGCAGCTCCCTAGCGGGTGGAGAGACCCAGTACTTC
TRBV6-6	.	TRBJ1-4	.	CASSSQGVNEKLFF	TGTGCCAGCAGTTCGCAGGGAGTGAATGAAAAACTGTTTTTT